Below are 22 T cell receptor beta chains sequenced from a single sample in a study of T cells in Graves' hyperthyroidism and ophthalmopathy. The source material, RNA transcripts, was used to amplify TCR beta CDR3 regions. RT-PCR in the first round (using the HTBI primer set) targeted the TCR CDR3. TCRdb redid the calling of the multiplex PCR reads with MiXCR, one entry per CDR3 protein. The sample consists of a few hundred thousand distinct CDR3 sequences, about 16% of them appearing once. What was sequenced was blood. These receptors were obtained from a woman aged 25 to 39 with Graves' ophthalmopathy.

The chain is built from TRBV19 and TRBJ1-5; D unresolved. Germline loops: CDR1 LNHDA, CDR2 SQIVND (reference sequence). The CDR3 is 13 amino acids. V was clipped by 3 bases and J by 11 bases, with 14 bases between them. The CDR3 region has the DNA TGTGCCAGTAGTATCGCCCCTTATTCATCCCAGCATTTT. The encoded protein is CASSIAPYSSQHF.

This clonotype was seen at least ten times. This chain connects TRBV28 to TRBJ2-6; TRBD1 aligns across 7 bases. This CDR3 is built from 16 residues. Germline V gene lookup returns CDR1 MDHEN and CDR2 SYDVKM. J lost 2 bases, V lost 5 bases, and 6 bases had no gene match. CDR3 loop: CASSLTGSTGANVLTF. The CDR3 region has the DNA TGTGCCAGCAGTCTGACAGGGTCTACTGGGGCCAACGTCCTGACTTTC. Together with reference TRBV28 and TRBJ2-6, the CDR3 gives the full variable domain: DVKVTQSSRYLVKRTGEKVFLECVQDMDHENMFWYRQDPGLGLRLIYFSYDVKMKEKGDIPEGYSVSREKKERFSLILESASTNQTSMYLCASSLTGSTGANVLTFGAGSRLTVL.

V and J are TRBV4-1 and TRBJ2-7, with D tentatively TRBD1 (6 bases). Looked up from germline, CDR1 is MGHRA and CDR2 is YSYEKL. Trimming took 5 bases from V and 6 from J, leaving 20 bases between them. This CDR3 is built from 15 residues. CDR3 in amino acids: CASSSIDTGLGEQYF. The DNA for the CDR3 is TGCGCCAGCAGCTCGATCGATACAGGGTTGGGCGAGCAGTACTTC.

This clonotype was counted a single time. The CDR3 sequence is CASSFGLAGVETQYF. The CDR3 nucleotides read TGTGCCAGCAGCTTCGGACTAGCGGGAGTAGAGACCCAGTACTTC. The chain joins TRBV7-2 to TRBJ2-5; 13 nucleotides align to TRBD2. The length of the CDR3 is 15 residues. The germline V gene has CDR1 SGHTA and CDR2 FQGNSA. Unmatched junction bases numbered 2, after V lost 3 bases and J lost 4 bases.

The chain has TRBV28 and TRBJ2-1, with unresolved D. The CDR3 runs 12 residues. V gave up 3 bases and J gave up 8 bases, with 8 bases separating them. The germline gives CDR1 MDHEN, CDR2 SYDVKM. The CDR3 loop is CASSFSRDEQFF. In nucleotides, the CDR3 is TGTGCCAGCAGTTTTTCCCGAGATGAGCAGTTCTTC.

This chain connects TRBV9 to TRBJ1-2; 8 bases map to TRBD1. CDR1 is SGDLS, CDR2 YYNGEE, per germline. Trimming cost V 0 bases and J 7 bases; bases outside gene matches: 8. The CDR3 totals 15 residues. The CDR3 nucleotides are TGTGCCAGCAGCGTAGGTCTATCGGACAGGGCTGGCTACACCTTC. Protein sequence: CASSVGLSDRAGYTF. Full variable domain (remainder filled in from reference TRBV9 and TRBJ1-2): DSGVTQTPKHLITATGQRVTLRCSPRSGDLSVYWYQQSLDQGLQFLIQYYNGEERAKGNILERFSAQQFPDLHSELNLSSLELGDSALYFCASSVGLSDRAGYTFGSGTRLTVV.

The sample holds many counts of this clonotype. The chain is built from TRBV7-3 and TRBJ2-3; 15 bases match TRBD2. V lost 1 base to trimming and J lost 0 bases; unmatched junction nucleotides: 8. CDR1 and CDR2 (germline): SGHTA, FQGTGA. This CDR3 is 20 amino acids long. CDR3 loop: CASSLIPGLAGGSSTDTQYF. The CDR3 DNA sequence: TGTGCCAGCAGCTTAATACCGGGACTAGCGGGAGGCTCTAGCACAGATACGCAGTATTTT. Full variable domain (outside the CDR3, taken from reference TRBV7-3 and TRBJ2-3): GAGVSQTPSNKVTEKGKYVELRCDPISGHTALYWYRQSLGQGPEFLIYFQGTGAADDSGLPNDRFFAVRPEGSVSTLKIQRTERGDSAVYLCASSLIPGLAGGSSTDTQYFGPGTRLTVL.

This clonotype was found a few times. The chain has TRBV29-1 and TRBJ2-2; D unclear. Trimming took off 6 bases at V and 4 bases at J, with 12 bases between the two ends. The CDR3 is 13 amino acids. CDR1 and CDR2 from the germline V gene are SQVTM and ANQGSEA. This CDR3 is CSVARVLTGELFF. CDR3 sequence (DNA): TGCAGCGTCGCCCGTGTTCTCACCGGGGAGCTGTTTTTT.

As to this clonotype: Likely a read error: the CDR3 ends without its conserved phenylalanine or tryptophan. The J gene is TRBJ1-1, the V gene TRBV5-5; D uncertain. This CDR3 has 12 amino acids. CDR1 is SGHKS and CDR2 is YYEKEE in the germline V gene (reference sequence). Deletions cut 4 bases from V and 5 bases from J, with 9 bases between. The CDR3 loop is CASSLPETEAFL. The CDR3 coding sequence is TGTGCCAGCAGCCTACCTGAAACTGAAGCTTTCCTT.

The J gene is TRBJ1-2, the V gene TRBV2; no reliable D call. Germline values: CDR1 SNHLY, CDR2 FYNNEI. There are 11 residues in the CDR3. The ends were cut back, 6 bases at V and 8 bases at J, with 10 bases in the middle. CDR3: CASRAQKGYTF. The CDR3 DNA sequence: TGTGCCAGCAGGGCTCAGAAAGGCTACACCTTC.

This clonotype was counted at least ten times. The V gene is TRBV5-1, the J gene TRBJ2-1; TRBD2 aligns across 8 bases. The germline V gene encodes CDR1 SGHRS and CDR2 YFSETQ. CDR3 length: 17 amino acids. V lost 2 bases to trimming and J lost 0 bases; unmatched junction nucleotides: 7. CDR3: CASSFRGRFSSYNEQFF. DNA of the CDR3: TGCGCCAGCAGCTTCCGCGGGAGGTTCAGCTCCTACAATGAGCAGTTCTTC.

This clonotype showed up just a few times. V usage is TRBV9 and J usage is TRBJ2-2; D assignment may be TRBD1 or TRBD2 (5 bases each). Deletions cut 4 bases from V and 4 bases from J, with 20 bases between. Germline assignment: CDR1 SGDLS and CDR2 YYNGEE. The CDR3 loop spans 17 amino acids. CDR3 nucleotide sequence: TGTGCCAGCAGCATGCGTTACAGGAATGGGGGCACCGGGGAGCTGTTTTTT. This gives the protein CASSMRYRNGGTGELFF.

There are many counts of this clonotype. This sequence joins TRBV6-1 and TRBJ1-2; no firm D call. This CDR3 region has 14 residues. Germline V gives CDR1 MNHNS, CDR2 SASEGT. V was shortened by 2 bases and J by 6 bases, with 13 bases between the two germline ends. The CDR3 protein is CASSELSPEDGYTF. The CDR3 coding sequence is TGTGCCAGCAGTGAACTATCTCCTGAGGATGGCTACACCTTC.

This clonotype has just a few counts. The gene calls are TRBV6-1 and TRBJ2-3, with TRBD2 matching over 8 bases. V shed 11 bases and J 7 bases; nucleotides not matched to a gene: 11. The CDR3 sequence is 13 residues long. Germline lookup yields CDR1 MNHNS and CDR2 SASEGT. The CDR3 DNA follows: TGTGCCGGAGGGGCGGGAGGACGATATACGCAGTATTTT. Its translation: CAGGAGGRYTQYF.

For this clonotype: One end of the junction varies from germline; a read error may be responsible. CDR3 region: CASSYTMNAEAFF. DNA of the CDR3: TGTGCCAGCAGTTACACCATGAACGCTGAAGCTTTCTTT. The V and J genes are TRBV6-5 and TRBJ1-1; no clear D gene. Looked up from germline, CDR1 is MNHEY and CDR2 is SVGAGI. This CDR3 has 13 residues.

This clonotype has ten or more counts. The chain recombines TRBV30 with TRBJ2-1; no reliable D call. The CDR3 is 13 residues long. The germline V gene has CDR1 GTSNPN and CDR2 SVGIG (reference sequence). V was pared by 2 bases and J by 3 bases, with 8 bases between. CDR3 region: CAWSRRNYNEQFF. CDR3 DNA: TGTGCCTGGAGTAGGCGGAACTACAATGAGCAGTTCTTC. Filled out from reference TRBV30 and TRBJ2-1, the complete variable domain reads SQTIHQWPATLVQPVGSPLSLECTVEGTSNPNLYWYRQAAGRGLQLLFYSVGIGQISSEVPQNLSASRPQDRQFILSSKKLLLSDSGFYLCAWSRRNYNEQFFGPGTRLTVL.

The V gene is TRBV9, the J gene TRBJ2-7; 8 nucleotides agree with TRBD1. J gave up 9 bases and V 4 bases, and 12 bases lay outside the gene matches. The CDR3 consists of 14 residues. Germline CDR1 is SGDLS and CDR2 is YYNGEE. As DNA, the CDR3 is TGTGCCAGCAGCAAGGACAGGGAAGGTTATGTGCAGTACTTC. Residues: CASSKDREGYVQYF.

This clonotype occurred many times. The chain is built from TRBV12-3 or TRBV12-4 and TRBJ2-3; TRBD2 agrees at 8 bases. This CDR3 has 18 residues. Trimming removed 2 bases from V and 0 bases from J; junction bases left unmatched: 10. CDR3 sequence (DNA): TGTGCCAGCAGTTTATGGGCTAGCGGGCAATCTAGCACAGATACGCAGTATTTT. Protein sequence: CASSLWASGQSSTDTQYF.

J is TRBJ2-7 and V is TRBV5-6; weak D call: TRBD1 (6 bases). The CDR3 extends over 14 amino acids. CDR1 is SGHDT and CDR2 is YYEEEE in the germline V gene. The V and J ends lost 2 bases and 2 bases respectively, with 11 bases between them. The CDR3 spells CASSLPGHTYEQYF. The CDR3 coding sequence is TGTGCCAGCAGCTTACCGGGACACACCTACGAGCAGTACTTC.

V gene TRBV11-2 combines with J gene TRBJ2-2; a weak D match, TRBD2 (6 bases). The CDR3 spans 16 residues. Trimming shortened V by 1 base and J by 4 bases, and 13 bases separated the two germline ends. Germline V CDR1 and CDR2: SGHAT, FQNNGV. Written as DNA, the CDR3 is TGTGCCAGCAGCTTAGGGGCGGGAAAAATCACCGGGGAGCTGTTTTTT. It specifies CASSLGAGKITGELFF. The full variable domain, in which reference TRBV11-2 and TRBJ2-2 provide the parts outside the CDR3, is EAGVAQSPRYKIIEKRQSVAFWCNPISGHATLYWYQQILGQGPKLLIQFQNNGVVDDSQLPKDRFSAERLKGVDSTLKIQPAKLEDSAVYLCASSLGAGKITGELFFGEGSRLTVL.

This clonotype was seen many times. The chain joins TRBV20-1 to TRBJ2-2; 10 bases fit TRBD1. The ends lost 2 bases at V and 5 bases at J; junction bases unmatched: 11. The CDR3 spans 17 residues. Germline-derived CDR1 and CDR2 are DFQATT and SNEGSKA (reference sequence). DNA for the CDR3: TGCAGTGCTAGACGGGACAGGGGAGTTTTGGGGACCGGGGAGCTGTTTTTT. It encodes CSARRDRGVLGTGELFF.

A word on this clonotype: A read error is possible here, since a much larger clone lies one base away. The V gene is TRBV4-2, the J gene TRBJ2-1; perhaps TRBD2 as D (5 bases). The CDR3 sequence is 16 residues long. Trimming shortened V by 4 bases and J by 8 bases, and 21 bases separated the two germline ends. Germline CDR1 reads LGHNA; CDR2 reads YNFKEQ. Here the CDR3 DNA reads TGTGCCAGCAGCCGGAGAGGTGACCTAGCTTACGATGAGCAGTTCTTC. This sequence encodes CASSRRGDLAYDEQFF.